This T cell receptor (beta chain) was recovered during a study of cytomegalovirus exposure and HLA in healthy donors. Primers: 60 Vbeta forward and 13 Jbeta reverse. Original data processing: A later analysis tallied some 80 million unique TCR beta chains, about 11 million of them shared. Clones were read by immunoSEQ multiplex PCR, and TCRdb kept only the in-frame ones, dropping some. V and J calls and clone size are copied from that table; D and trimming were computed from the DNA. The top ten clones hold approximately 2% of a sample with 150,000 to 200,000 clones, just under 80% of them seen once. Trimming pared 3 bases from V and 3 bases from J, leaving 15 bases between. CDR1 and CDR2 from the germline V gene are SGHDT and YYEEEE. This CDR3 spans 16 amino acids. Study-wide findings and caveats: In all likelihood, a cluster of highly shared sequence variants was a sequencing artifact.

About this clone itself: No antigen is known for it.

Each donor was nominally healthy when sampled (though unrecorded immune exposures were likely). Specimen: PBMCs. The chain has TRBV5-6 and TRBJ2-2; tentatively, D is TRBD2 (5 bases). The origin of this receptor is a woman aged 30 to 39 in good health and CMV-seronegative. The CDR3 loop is CASSSSGNSDTGELFF. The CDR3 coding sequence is TGTGCCAGCAGCTCATCCGGGAACAGCGACACCGGGGAGCTGTTTTTT. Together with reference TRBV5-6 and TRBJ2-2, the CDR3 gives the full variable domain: DAGVTQSPTHLIKTRGQQVTLRCSPKSGHDTVSWYQQALGQGPQFIFQYYEEEERQRGNFPDRFSGHQFPNYSSELNVNALLLGDSALYLCASSSSGNSDTGELFFGEGSRLTVL.